This is a list of T cell receptor beta chains from one sample in a study of T cell repertoires in cytomegalovirus infection. Each CDR3 protein gets one entry after TCRdb re-called the reads with MiXCR. Among about 740,000 distinct CDR3 sequences listed, 35% to 40% were seen once. The sample consisted of PBMCs. Receptors were obtained from a human donor in good health (CMV status not recorded). Some clones in this sample may be carry-over from other donors' samples. Both conserved end residues are part of each CDR3. The order of the fields is clone size, V gene, D gene, J gene, CDR3 protein, CDR3 DNA. D genes are given only for firm matches. Where a row states a size, it is once, few, many or the class of an expanded clone; other rows omit it.

clone size: .
V gene: TRBV27
D gene: .
J gene: TRBJ1-1
CDR3 protein: CASSWSRSTEAFF
CDR3 DNA: TGTGCCAGCAGTTGGAGTAGGAGCACTGAAGCTTTCTTT

clone size: .
V gene: TRBV28
D gene: .
J gene: TRBJ2-7
CDR3 protein: CASSPGQPRYEQYF
CDR3 DNA: TGTGCCAGCAGTCCTGGTCAGCCCCGTTACGAGCAGTACTTC

clone size: .
V gene: TRBV19
D gene: TRBD1
J gene: TRBJ2-1
CDR3 protein: CASSTDREGLNEQFF
CDR3 DNA: TGTGCCAGTAGTACCGACAGGGAAGGACTTAATGAGCAGTTCTTC

clone size: few
V gene: TRBV6-5
D gene: .
J gene: TRBJ1-1
CDR3 protein: CASHRVKGEAFF
CDR3 DNA: TGTGCCAGTCACAGGGTAAAGGGTGAAGCTTTCTTT

clone size: .
V gene: TRBV11-2
D gene: TRBD1
J gene: TRBJ2-5
CDR3 protein: CVSRRGRGMGETQYF
CDR3 DNA: TGTGTCAGCAGAAGGGGCAGGGGGATGGGAGAGACCCAGTACTTC

clone size: .
V gene: TRBV7-2
D gene: .
J gene: TRBJ1-2
CDR3 protein: CASSKRITPGGYGYTF
CDR3 DNA: TGTGCCAGCAGCAAAAGGATCACTCCCGGGGGGTATGGCTACACCTTC

clone size: .
V gene: TRBV5-1
D gene: .
J gene: TRBJ2-3
CDR3 protein: CASLKTAGVSGTQYF
CDR3 DNA: TGCGCCAGCCTCAAGACAGCCGGGGTCAGTGGTACGCAGTATTTT

clone size: .
V gene: TRBV7-2
D gene: .
J gene: TRBJ1-1
CDR3 protein: CASSLEGGRVWGAFF
CDR3 DNA: TGTGCCAGCAGCTTAGAGGGGGGTAGGGTGTGGGGAGCTTTCTTT

clone size: .
V gene: TRBV2
D gene: TRBD1
J gene: TRBJ2-5
CDR3 protein: CASTDRVGTQYF
CDR3 DNA: TGTGCCAGCACCGACAGGGTGGGGACCCAGTACTTC

clone size: .
V gene: TRBV5-1
D gene: TRBD2
J gene: TRBJ2-7
CDR3 protein: CASQRGGGQNEQYF
CDR3 DNA: TGCGCCAGCCAGCGGGGGGGGGGGCAGAACGAGCAGTACTTC

clone size: .
V gene: TRBV29-1
D gene: .
J gene: TRBJ2-7
CDR3 protein: CSVEAGFPYEQYF
CDR3 DNA: TGCAGCGTTGAAGCGGGATTCCCCTACGAGCAGTACTTC

clone size: .
V gene: TRBV7-2
D gene: TRBD1
J gene: TRBJ1-2
CDR3 protein: CASSLGDRGLDGYTF
CDR3 DNA: TGTGCCAGCAGCTTAGGGGACAGGGGGCTGGATGGCTACACCTTC

clone size: once
V gene: TRBV2
D gene: TRBD1
J gene: TRBJ2-1
CDR3 protein: CASSERQGAEDEQFF
CDR3 DNA: TGTGCCAGCAGTGAAAGACAGGGGGCGGAGGATGAGCAGTTCTTC

clone size: many
V gene: TRBV7-2
D gene: TRBD2
J gene: TRBJ2-7
CDR3 protein: CASSMTSGRWYEQYF
CDR3 DNA: TGTGCCAGCAGCATGACTAGCGGGAGGTGGTACGAGCAGTACTTC

clone size: .
V gene: TRBV6-8
D gene: .
J gene: TRBJ2-7
CDR3 protein: CASSWRLNPSYEQYF
CDR3 DNA: TGTGCCAGCAGTTGGCGTCTTAACCCTTCCTACGAGCAGTACTTC

clone size: few
V gene: TRBV6-2/TRBV6-3
D gene: .
J gene: TRBJ1-5
CDR3 protein: CASSYLGNGNQPQHF
CDR3 DNA: TGTGCCAGCAGTTACCTGGGGAATGGCAATCAGCCCCAGCATTTT

clone size: few
V gene: TRBV14
D gene: .
J gene: TRBJ2-5
CDR3 protein: CASSLSQGKETQYF
CDR3 DNA: TGTGCCAGCAGCCTTTCTCAGGGAAAAGAGACCCAGTACTTC

clone size: .
V gene: TRBV7-6
D gene: .
J gene: TRBJ1-4
CDR3 protein: CASSEGASTNEKLFF
CDR3 DNA: TGTGCCAGCAGCGAAGGAGCTTCAACTAATGAAAAACTGTTTTTT

clone size: .
V gene: TRBV28
D gene: TRBD2
J gene: TRBJ2-7
CDR3 protein: CASVDPRGSYEQYF
CDR3 DNA: TGTGCCAGCGTGGACCCGCGGGGGTCCTACGAGCAGTACTTC

clone size: few
V gene: TRBV12-3/TRBV12-4
D gene: .
J gene: TRBJ2-1
CDR3 protein: CASSLAERQYNEQFF
CDR3 DNA: TGTGCCAGCAGTTTAGCTGAGAGGCAGTACAATGAGCAGTTCTTC

clone size: .
V gene: TRBV5-1
D gene: .
J gene: TRBJ2-1
CDR3 protein: CASTLVSGNEQFF
CDR3 DNA: TGCGCCAGCACCCTTGTGTCCGGCAATGAGCAGTTCTTC

clone size: .
V gene: TRBV5-1
D gene: .
J gene: TRBJ2-3
CDR3 protein: CASRSDYRYTDTQYF
CDR3 DNA: TGCGCCAGCAGAAGTGACTACCGCTACACAGATACGCAGTATTTT

clone size: .
V gene: TRBV7-8
D gene: .
J gene: TRBJ2-7
CDR3 protein: CASREWLSYEQYF
CDR3 DNA: TGTGCCAGCCGGGAGTGGCTTAGCTACGAGCAGTACTTC

clone size: .
V gene: TRBV11-2
D gene: .
J gene: TRBJ2-7
CDR3 protein: CASSLIEYEQYF
CDR3 DNA: TGTGCCAGCAGCCTGATTGAGTACGAGCAGTACTTC

clone size: .
V gene: TRBV11-3
D gene: TRBD2
J gene: TRBJ2-1
CDR3 protein: CASSFLPSGGAGEQFF
CDR3 DNA: TGTGCCAGCAGCTTTCTGCCTAGCGGGGGGGCCGGTGAGCAGTTCTTC

clone size: once
V gene: TRBV28
D gene: TRBD1
J gene: TRBJ1-3
CDR3 protein: CASSLIFGQGRNTIYF
CDR3 DNA: TGTGCCAGCAGTTTGATTTTCGGACAGGGCAGAAACACCATATATTTT

clone size: few
V gene: TRBV5-5
D gene: .
J gene: TRBJ2-6
CDR3 protein: CASSRNSVPGANVLTF
CDR3 DNA: TGTGCCAGCAGCCGGAACTCAGTACCTGGGGCCAACGTCCTGACTTTC

clone size: few
V gene: TRBV6-1
D gene: .
J gene: TRBJ2-7
CDR3 protein: CASSHSLPYEQYF
CDR3 DNA: TGTGCCAGCAGTCACAGCCTACCCTACGAGCAGTACTTC

clone size: few
V gene: TRBV6-1
D gene: TRBD1
J gene: TRBJ1-4
CDR3 protein: CASSATTGANEKLFF
CDR3 DNA: TGTGCCAGCAGTGCCACGACAGGGGCTAATGAAAAACTGTTTTTT